This T cell receptor (beta chain) comes out of a study of cytomegalovirus exposure and HLA in healthy donors. This clone was seen more than once but under ten times. The PCR used 60 Vbeta and 13 Jbeta primers. Sequenced by immunoSEQ multiplex PCR; TCRdb stores in-frame clones only, minus some. The sample holds around 130,000 clones, about three quarters seen once. The V gene end was trimmed by 5 bases and the J gene end by 0 bases; junction bases not matched to a gene: 4. CDR3 length: 15 residues. Germline V gene data show CDR1 as MNHEY and CDR2 as SVGAGI. The chain carries TRBV6-5 and TRBJ1-3; 7 bases are a match to TRBD1. Sequenced: PBMCs. The TCR sequence derives from a human donor in good health. Here the CDR3 DNA reads TGTGCCAGCAGTCGGGGACAGTCCTCTGGAAACACCATATATTTT. It translates to CASSRGQSSGNTIYF.